Presented here are 29 T cell receptor beta chains from one specimen sequenced in a study of T cells in Graves' hyperthyroidism and ophthalmopathy. TCR beta CDR3 regions were amplified from RNA transcripts. Researchers ran a first-round RT-PCR on the TCR CDR3 using the HTBI primer set. TCRdb re-called the multiplex PCR reads through MiXCR, storing one row per CDR3 protein. The sample holds about 300,000 distinct CDR3 sequences; less than 30% are singletons and the top ten take about 25%. What was sequenced was blood. The receptors stem from a man aged 40-49 years with Graves' hyperthyroidism that later progressed to Graves' ophthalmopathy.

The chain joins TRBV14 to TRBJ2-2; no clear D gene. The germline gives CDR1 SGHDN, CDR2 FVKESK. V was clipped by 1 base and J by 4 bases, with 7 bases between them. The CDR3 contains 14 residues. The CDR3 DNA reads as TGTGCCAGCAGCCAAGGACTGAGCACCGGGGAGCTGTTTTTT. Protein sequence: CASSQGLSTGELFF.

This clonotype was picked up many times. The rearrangement joins TRBV18 to TRBJ1-3; the match to TRBD1 covers 8 bases. With V trimmed by 3 bases and J by 0 bases, 4 bases remained unmatched. The CDR3 sequence is 16 residues long. CDR1 is KGHSH, CDR2 LQKENI, per germline. As DNA, the CDR3 is TGTGCCAGCTCACCTCGGACAGGGAGCTCTGGAAACACCATATATTTT. Its protein is CASSPRTGSSGNTIYF.

The genes are TRBV12-3 or TRBV12-4 and TRBJ1-1; tentatively, D is TRBD1 (5 bases). This CDR3 is 14 amino acids long. The V end was cut by 6 bases, the J end by 0 bases, with 11 bases between. CDR3 DNA: TGTGCCAGCAGCCGGGGGATCATGAACACTGAAGCTTTCTTT. This translates into CASSRGIMNTEAFF.

This clonotype has a count of ten or more. The V gene is TRBV4-1, the J gene TRBJ2-7; 9 bases are a match to TRBD2. The V and J ends lost 1 base and 3 bases, in that order; junction bases with no gene match: 4. The length of the CDR3 is 15 residues. CDR1 is MGHRA and CDR2 is YSYEKL in the germline V gene. The CDR3 loop reads CASSQGTSVFYEQYF. CDR3 in DNA: TGCGCCAGCAGCCAAGGGACTAGCGTCTTCTACGAGCAGTACTTC.

This clonotype was recorded many times. The J gene is TRBJ2-5, the V gene TRBV28; 8 bases map to TRBD2. The CDR3 totals 15 residues. Germline assignment: CDR1 MDHEN and CDR2 SYDVKM. The V and J ends lost 4 bases and 1 base, in that order; junction bases with no gene match: 5. CDR3 coding DNA: TGTGCCAGCAGTTCAATGCTAGCGGGCCAAGAGACCCAGTACTTC. Residues: CASSSMLAGQETQYF.

The sample holds a few counts of this clonotype. The chain recombines TRBV18 with TRBJ2-6; D is possibly TRBD2 (6 bases). This CDR3 is built from 18 residues. The V and J ends lost 1 base and 0 bases respectively, with 13 bases between them. The germline CDR1 and CDR2 sequences are KGHSH and LQKENI. In DNA form, the CDR3 reads TGTGCCAGCTCACCACTGCTAGCGCAAAGCTCTGGGGCCAACGTCCTGACTTTC. Residues: CASSPLLAQSSGANVLTF.

V is TRBV28 and J is TRBJ2-7; D is unclear. This CDR3 has 15 amino acids. The germline CDR1 and CDR2 sequences are MDHEN and SYDVKM. V dropped 5 bases and J dropped 4 bases, with 18 bases sitting between them. The CDR3 DNA reads TGTGCCAGCAGTCATCCGAACACCAGACTTTACGAGCAGTACTTC. It encodes CASSHPNTRLYEQYF.

The chain has TRBV28 and TRBJ2-7; the match to TRBD2 covers 9 bases. V trimming: 2 bases; J trimming: 2 bases; junction bases outside the gene matches: 10. The CDR3 extends over 17 amino acids. Germline assignment: CDR1 MDHEN and CDR2 SYDVKM. Written as DNA, the CDR3 is TGTGCCAGCAGTTTAAGGCGGGAGGGCCTAGGGACCTACGAGCAGTACTTC. Translation gives CASSLRREGLGTYEQYF. The full variable domain, in which reference TRBV28 and TRBJ2-7 provide the parts outside the CDR3, is DVKVTQSSRYLVKRTGEKVFLECVQDMDHENMFWYRQDPGLGLRLIYFSYDVKMKEKGDIPEGYSVSREKKERFSLILESASTNQTSMYLCASSLRREGLGTYEQYFGPGTRLTVT.

The CDR3 protein is CASSLAGGRYGYTF. CDR3 nucleotides: TGTGCCAGCAGCTTAGCAGGGGGCCGCTATGGCTACACCTTC. The chain carries TRBV7-9 and TRBJ1-2, with TRBD1 matching over 7 bases. Germline-derived CDR1 and CDR2 are SEHNR and FQNEAQ (reference sequence). The junction had 2 bases not matched to a gene; V was cut back by 0 bases and J by 4 bases. This CDR3 has 14 amino acids.

This clonotype was seen repeatedly, ten times or more. V gene TRBV6-5 combines with J gene TRBJ2-4; 8 bases fit TRBD1. Germline V gene data show CDR1 as MNHEY and CDR2 as SVGAGI. This CDR3 is 17 amino acids long. The V and J ends lost 6 bases and 0 bases, in that order; junction bases with no gene match: 10. CDR3 sequence (DNA): TGTGCCAGCAGCCGGGACAGGAAAACTCTAGCCAAAAACATTCAGTACTTC. It is translated as CASSRDRKTLAKNIQYF.

This clonotype was detected many times. The chain employs TRBV12-3 or TRBV12-4 and TRBJ2-5; D not resolved. Trimming took 1 base from V and 5 from J, leaving 5 bases between them. The CDR3 length is 12 residues. The DNA of the CDR3 is TGTGCCAGCAGTTTAGACCGGGAGACCCAGTACTTC. Amino acid sequence: CASSLDRETQYF.

This clonotype showed up many times. The V call is TRBV6-1, the J call TRBJ1-1; D is uncertain. Per the germline V gene, CDR1 is MNHNS and CDR2 is SASEGT. There are 13 residues in the CDR3. V lost 5 bases, J lost 1 base, and 8 bases lay in between. CDR3 coding DNA: TGTGCCAGCAGTTCGAAGCGGAACACTGAAGCTTTCTTT. It translates to CASSSKRNTEAFF.

The rearrangement joins TRBV7-8 to TRBJ2-5, with 10 bases fitting TRBD1. In germline, CDR1 is SGHVS, CDR2 FQNEAQ. The CDR3 runs 13 residues. J lost 5 bases, V lost 7 bases, and 4 bases had no gene match. CDR3 sequence (DNA): TGTGCCAGCATCGTGGACAGGGGGGAGACCCAGTACTTC. This sequence encodes CASIVDRGETQYF.

This clonotype was counted at least ten times. The rearrangement links TRBV29-1 to TRBJ2-5; D is possibly TRBD1 (5 bases). The CDR3 extends over 15 amino acids. The ends were cut back, 6 bases at V and 4 bases at J, with 21 bases in the middle. Germline V gene data show CDR1 as SQVTM and CDR2 as ANQGSEA. The CDR3 protein is CSVAPGHSSPETQYF. For the CDR3, the DNA is TGCAGCGTCGCCCCTGGACACTCCTCCCCAGAGACCCAGTACTTC.

This clonotype was seen repeatedly, ten times or more. This chain uses TRBV6-5 with TRBJ2-5; 7 positions match TRBD2. Germline loops: CDR1 MNHEY, CDR2 SVGAGI. The CDR3 contains 16 residues. V was pared by 3 bases and J by 5 bases, with 12 bases of the junction left unmatched. CDR3 nucleotide sequence: TGTGCCAGCAGTTATCGGGGGGTTGGCAGTCACGAGACCCAGTACTTC. The encoded protein is CASSYRGVGSHETQYF.

This clonotype was seen many times. The chain employs TRBV12-3 or TRBV12-4 and TRBJ1-2; D remains ambiguous. V was shortened by 1 base and J by 0 bases, with 12 bases between the two germline ends. The CDR3 spans 16 residues. In DNA, the CDR3 is TGTGCCAGCAGTTTAGTAGCTTGGACCTCTAACTATGGCTACACCTTC. Its translation: CASSLVAWTSNYGYTF.

This clonotype has a handful of counts. The DNA of the CDR3 is TGTGCCAGCAGTCCCCCTGCGGATAGCTCCTACGAGCAGTACTTC. As protein: CASSPPADSSYEQYF. The V gene is TRBV6-5, the J gene TRBJ2-7, with D hard to call. The V end was cut by 5 bases, the J end by 0 bases, with 14 bases between. The CDR3 has 15 amino acids. CDR1 is MNHEY and CDR2 is SVGAGI in the germline V gene.

V gene TRBV7-2 combines with J gene TRBJ2-5; D possibly corresponds to TRBD1 (6 bases). This CDR3 has 14 residues. With 1 base removed from V and 5 bases from J, the gap between germline ends came to 11 bases. Germline V gene sequence: CDR1 SGHTA, CDR2 FQGNSA. The CDR3 spells CASSLGTATETQYF. CDR3 DNA: TGTGCCAGCAGCTTAGGGACAGCTACCGAGACCCAGTACTTC. The full variable domain, its missing parts supplied by reference TRBV7-2 and TRBJ2-5, is GAGVSQSPSNKVTEKGKDVELRCDPISGHTALYWYRQSLGQGLEFLIYFQGNSAPDKSGLPSDRFSAERTGGSVSTLTIQRTQQEDSAVYLCASSLGTATETQYFGPGTRLLVL.

This clonotype has more than one count but fewer than ten. The CDR3 nucleotides are TGTGCCAGCAGTTACGGACAGGGGATATCTCTCACTGAAGCTTTCTTT. It specifies CASSYGQGISLTEAFF. The chain is built from TRBV6-5 and TRBJ1-1; 9 bases line up with TRBD1. CDR3 length: 16 amino acids. The germline V gene encodes CDR1 MNHEY and CDR2 SVGAGI. V gave up 2 bases and J gave up 4 bases; unmatched junction bases: 8.

This clonotype was recorded many times. V usage is TRBV30 and J usage is TRBJ2-5; 8 nucleotides align to TRBD1. Germline lookup yields CDR1 GTSNPN and CDR2 SVGIG (reference sequence). This CDR3 has 15 residues. Losses at the gene ends were 2 bases for V and 4 bases for J; bases not matched to a gene: 9. Here the CDR3 DNA reads TGTGCCTGGAGTCAAGGACAGGGAAATACAGAGACCCAGTACTTC. It is translated as CAWSQGQGNTETQYF.

This clonotype was seen many times. The chain joins TRBV6-2 or TRBV6-3 to TRBJ2-2; D gene ambiguous. Deletions cut 10 bases from V and 2 bases from J, with 11 bases between. This CDR3 is 13 amino acids long. CDR1 and CDR2 from the germline V gene are MNHEY and SVGEGT. CDR3 amino acids: CATYEVNTGELFF. Here the CDR3 DNA reads TGTGCCACCTACGAAGTAAACACCGGGGAGCTGTTTTTT.

This clonotype was counted a few times. V gene TRBV18 combines with J gene TRBJ1-1; no clear D. Trimming removed 1 base at V and 2 bases at J, with 17 bases between. Germline V gene lookup returns CDR1 KGHSH and CDR2 LQKENI. The CDR3 consists of 17 residues. The CDR3 here is CASSPQAGSRRNTEAFF. The DNA of the CDR3 is TGTGCCAGCTCACCACAGGCGGGAAGTAGAAGAAACACTGAAGCTTTCTTT.

The V call is TRBV7-2, the J call TRBJ1-1; tentative D call: TRBD1 (6 bases). Germline loops: CDR1 SGHTA, CDR2 FQGNSA. CDR3 length equals 12 residues. V lost 1 base and J lost 10, with 10 bases in between. This CDR3 reads CASSLGKGGAFF. Here the CDR3 DNA reads TGTGCCAGCAGCTTAGGCAAAGGGGGAGCTTTCTTT.

This clonotype was counted many times. This chain links TRBV2 with TRBJ2-2; D uncertain. V was pared by 1 base and J by 6 bases, with 9 bases between. This CDR3 spans 14 amino acids. The V gene's germline CDR1 is SNHLY and CDR2 FYNNEI. DNA of the CDR3: TGTGCCAGCAGTGAAGAGGCAGAGTCCGGGGAGCTGTTTTTT. It translates to CASSEEAESGELFF.

This clonotype was counted only a few times. The chain carries TRBV18 and TRBJ1-1; unclear D gene. V lost 6 bases and J lost 1, with 18 bases in between. Germline-derived CDR1 and CDR2 are KGHSH and LQKENI. This CDR3 is 16 amino acids long. The CDR3 DNA reads TGTGCCAGCTCTCCCTTTACCGGACCCAGGAACACTGAAGCTTTCTTT. This gives the protein CASSPFTGPRNTEAFF.

This clonotype has a count of ten or more. The rearrangement joins TRBV30 to TRBJ2-7, with D perhaps matching TRBD1 (6 bases). The CDR3 length is 12 residues. Trimming took 6 bases from V and 12 from J, leaving 21 bases between them. Germline CDR1 GTSNPN, CDR2 SVGIG (reference sequence). The CDR3 DNA follows: TGTGCCTGTCTCCGGGACACGGAAATGCCGTACTTC. As protein: CACLRDTEMPYF.

This clonotype was recorded at least ten times. This chain uses TRBV29-1 with TRBJ2-5; D is tentatively TRBD1 or TRBD2 (5 bases each). In germline, CDR1 is SQVTM, CDR2 ANQGSEA. The CDR3 sequence is 12 residues long. V lost 7 bases and J lost 0, with 9 bases in between. CDR3 bases: TGCAGCGGGGACGCAGACCAAGAGACCCAGTACTTC. Protein product: CSGDADQETQYF.

This clonotype has at least ten counts. This chain uses TRBV18 with TRBJ1-2, with TRBD1 identical over 7 bases. Germline-derived CDR1 and CDR2 are KGHSH and LQKENI. The CDR3 spans 15 residues. Unmatched junction bases numbered 6, after V lost 5 bases and J lost 0 bases. Here the CDR3 DNA reads TGTGCCAGCTCAGGGGACAGAACCCCTAACTATGGCTACACCTTC. Its protein product is CASSGDRTPNYGYTF.

Turning to this clonotype: A single base separates this from a much larger clone, so it may be a read error. V is TRBV11-2 and J is TRBJ2-3; D is possibly TRBD2 (6 bases). CDR1 and CDR2 (germline): SGHAT, FQNNGV. This CDR3 spans 16 amino acids. The V and J ends lost 5 bases and 4 bases respectively, with 19 bases between them. The CDR3 loop reads CASSGTGAASADTQYF. The CDR3 DNA follows: TGTGCCAGCAGCGGAACGGGAGCAGCCAGCGCAGATACGCAGTATTTT.